The 4 T cell receptor beta chains below come from one sample, sequenced in a study of blood T cell repertoires in COVID-19. Here immunoSEQ multiplex PCR was the method, and the copy in TCRdb shows in-frame clones only, minus some. The data show 150,000 to 180,000 clones, with 65% to 90% seen just once and over 10% held by the top ten. Sequencing used peripheral blood. These receptors all come from a woman aged 60-70 years with COVID-19, enrolled during active disease.

The chain recombines TRBV4-1 with TRBJ2-5; tentatively, D is TRBD1 (7 bases). Trimming left V 4 bases short and J 1 base short, with 16 bases between. Germline loops: CDR1 MGHRA, CDR2 YSYEKL. This CDR3 is built from 16 residues. The CDR3 DNA reads as TGCGCCAGCAGCCGGGGACAGAACGGGGGCCAAGAGACCCAGTACTTC. Its translation: CASSRGQNGGQETQYF.

This chain connects TRBV5-1 to TRBJ2-5, with D tentatively TRBD2 (6 bases). The CDR3 totals 15 residues. Germline V lookup: CDR1 SGHRS, CDR2 YFSETQ. Trimming cost V 4 bases and J 2 bases, with 15 bases left between them. The CDR3 reads CASSIPGLKQETQYF. The CDR3 DNA reads as TGCGCCAGCAGCATCCCGGGACTGAAGCAAGAGACCCAGTACTTC.

The chain has TRBV6-1 and TRBJ1-1; D possibly corresponds to TRBD1 (6 bases). Germline V gene lookup returns CDR1 MNHNS and CDR2 SASEGT. V lost 2 bases and J 5 bases, leaving 9 bases between the germline ends. The CDR3 totals 13 residues. The CDR3 region is CASSESQGTEAFF. The CDR3 bases are TGTGCCAGCAGTGAATCCCAGGGGACTGAAGCTTTCTTT.

This chain links TRBV10-2 with TRBJ2-3, with TRBD1 identical over 7 bases. The CDR3 covers 18 residues. The V gene's germline CDR1 is WSHSY and CDR2 SAAADI. V lost 3 bases and J lost 4; bases outside the gene matches: 16. CDR3: CASSEVPGGWPPADTQYF. Written as DNA, the CDR3 is TGCGCCAGCAGTGAAGTGCCAGGGGGATGGCCTCCGGCAGATACGCAGTATTTT.